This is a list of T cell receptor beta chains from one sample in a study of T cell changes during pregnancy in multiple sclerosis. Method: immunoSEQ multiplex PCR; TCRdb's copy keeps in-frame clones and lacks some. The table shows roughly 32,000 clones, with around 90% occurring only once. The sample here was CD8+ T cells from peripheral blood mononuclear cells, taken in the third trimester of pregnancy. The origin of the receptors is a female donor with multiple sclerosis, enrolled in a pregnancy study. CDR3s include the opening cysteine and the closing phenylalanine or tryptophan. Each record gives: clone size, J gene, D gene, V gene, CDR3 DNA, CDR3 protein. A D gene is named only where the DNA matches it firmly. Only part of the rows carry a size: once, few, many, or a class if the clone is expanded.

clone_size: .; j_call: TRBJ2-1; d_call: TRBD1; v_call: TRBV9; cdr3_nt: TGTGCCAGCAGCCCTTGGAGACAGGGGGCCGCGAATGAGCAGTTCTTC; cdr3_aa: CASSPWRQGAANEQFF
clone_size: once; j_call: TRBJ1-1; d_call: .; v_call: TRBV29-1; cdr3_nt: TGCAGCTTCCACCCCCGGGGCACTGAAGCTTTCTTT; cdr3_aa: CSFHPRGTEAFF
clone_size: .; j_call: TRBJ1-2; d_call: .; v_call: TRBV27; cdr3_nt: TGTGCCAGCAGTTTATCGGACACCAGGGTGGGGCTCTATGGCTACACCTTC; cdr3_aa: CASSLSDTRVGLYGYTF
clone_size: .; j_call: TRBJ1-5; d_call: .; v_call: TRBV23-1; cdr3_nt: TGCGCCAGCAGTCAATCGGTATCTGGCAGGGTGTATAGCAATCAGCCCCAGCATTTT; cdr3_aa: CASSQSVSGRVYSNQPQHF
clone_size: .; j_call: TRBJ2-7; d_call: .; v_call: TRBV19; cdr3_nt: TGTGCCAGTAGTATTGCGGGAACCTCCTACGAGCAGTACTTC; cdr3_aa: CASSIAGTSYEQYF
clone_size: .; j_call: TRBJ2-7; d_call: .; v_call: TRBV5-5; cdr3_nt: TGTGCCAGCAGCTTGAAACAGGGAGAAAGGCGCGAGCAGTACTTC; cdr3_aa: CASSLKQGERREQYF
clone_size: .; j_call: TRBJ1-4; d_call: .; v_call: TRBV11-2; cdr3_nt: TGTGCCAGCAGCTTTGGCAGGGTTGAAAAACTGTTTTTT; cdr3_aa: CASSFGRVEKLFF
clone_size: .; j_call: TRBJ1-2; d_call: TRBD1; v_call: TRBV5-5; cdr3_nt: TGTGCCAGCAGCTTGGACAGGGGGAGGAACTATGGCTACACCTTC; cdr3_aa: CASSLDRGRNYGYTF
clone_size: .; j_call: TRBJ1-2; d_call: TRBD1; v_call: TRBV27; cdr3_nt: TGTGCCAGCAGTTTAACCGGGACAGGGACTGTGAGGTACACCTTC; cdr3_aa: CASSLTGTGTVRYTF
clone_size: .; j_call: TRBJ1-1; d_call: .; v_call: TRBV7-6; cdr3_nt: TGTGCCAGCAGCGAATCGGGAGGGGGGACTGAAGCTTTCTTT; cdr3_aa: CASSESGGGTEAFF
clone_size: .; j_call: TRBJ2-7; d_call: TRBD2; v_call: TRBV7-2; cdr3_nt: TGTGCCAGCAGCTTAGGACTAGCTGGCGAGCAGTACTTC; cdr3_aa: CASSLGLAGEQYF
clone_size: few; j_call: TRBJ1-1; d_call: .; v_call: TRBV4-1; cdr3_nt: TGCGCCAGCAGCCCGTCTAGTGTCACTGAAGCTTTCTTT; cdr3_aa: CASSPSSVTEAFF
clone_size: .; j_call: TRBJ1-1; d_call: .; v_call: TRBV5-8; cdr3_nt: TGTGCCAGCAGCTTGTTAGCAAGACAGATCATGAACACTGAAGCTTTCTTT; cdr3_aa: CASSLLARQIMNTEAFF
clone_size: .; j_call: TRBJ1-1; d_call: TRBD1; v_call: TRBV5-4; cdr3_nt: TGTTCTACAGGGGCGCTTTCCGAAGCTTTCTTT; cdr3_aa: CSTGALSEAFF
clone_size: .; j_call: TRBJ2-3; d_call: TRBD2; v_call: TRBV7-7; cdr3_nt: TGTGCTAGCAGCTTGACCCCTTTAGCGGGGGGAGGTGCAGATACGCAGTATTTT; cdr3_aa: CASSLTPLAGGGADTQYF
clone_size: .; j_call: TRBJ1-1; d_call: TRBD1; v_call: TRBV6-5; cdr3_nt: TGTGCCAGCAGTCAGGGGGAGGTCACTGAAGCTTTCTTT; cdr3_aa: CASSQGEVTEAFF
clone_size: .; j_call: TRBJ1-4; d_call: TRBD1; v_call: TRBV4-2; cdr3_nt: TGTGCCAGCAGCCAAGATGCGGGACAGGGGCCTGAAAAACTGTTTTTT; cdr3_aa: CASSQDAGQGPEKLFF
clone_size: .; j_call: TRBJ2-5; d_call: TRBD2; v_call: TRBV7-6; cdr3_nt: TGTGCCAGCAGCCCAGGACTAGCGGGGGGCCTCGAGACCCAGTACTTC; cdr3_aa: CASSPGLAGGLETQYF
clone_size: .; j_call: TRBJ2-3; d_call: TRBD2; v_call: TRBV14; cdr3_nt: TGTGCCAGCAGCCAAGATCTAGGGACTAGCGGGGTATCCAGAGATACGCAGTATTTT; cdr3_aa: CASSQDLGTSGVSRDTQYF
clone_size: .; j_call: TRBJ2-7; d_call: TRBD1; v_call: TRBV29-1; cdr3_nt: TGCAGCGCCCTGGGACAGGGGAACACCTACGAGCAGTACTTC; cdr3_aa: CSALGQGNTYEQYF
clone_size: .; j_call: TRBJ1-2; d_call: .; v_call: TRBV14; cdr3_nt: TGTGCCAGCAGCCAAGGGCCTAGTCAGGGGTTCGGCTATGGCTACACCTTC; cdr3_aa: CASSQGPSQGFGYGYTF
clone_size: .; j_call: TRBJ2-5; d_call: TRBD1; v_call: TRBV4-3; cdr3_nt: TGCGCCAGCAGCCAAAAAGGGGGCGCAGAGACCCAGTACTTC; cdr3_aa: CASSQKGGAETQYF
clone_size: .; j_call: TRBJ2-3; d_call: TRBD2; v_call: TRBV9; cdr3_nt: TGTGCCAGCAGCGTAGCTAGCGGGGGTCATACCAGCACAGATACGCAGTATTTT; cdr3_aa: CASSVASGGHTSTDTQYF
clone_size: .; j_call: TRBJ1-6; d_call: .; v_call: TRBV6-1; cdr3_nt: TGTGCCAGCAGTGAAGTACAGGAGCGTTCACCCCTCCACTTT; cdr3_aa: CASSEVQERSPLHF
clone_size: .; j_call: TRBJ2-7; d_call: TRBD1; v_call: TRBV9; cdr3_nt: TGTGCCAGCAGCGTAGGGCAGGGGGCCGACGAGCAGTACTTC; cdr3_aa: CASSVGQGADEQYF
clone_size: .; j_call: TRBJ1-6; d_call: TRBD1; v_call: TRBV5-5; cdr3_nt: TGTGCCAGCAGCTTGGCCGGGGGACAGGCTCCGGTTGAGGCTTCACCCCTCCACTTT; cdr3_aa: CASSLAGGQAPVEASPLHF